The clone carrying this TCR beta chain was detected only once. Its specificity is unknown. These data come from a study of graft-versus-host responses after intestinal transplantation. Study-level information: Recipients were given multivisceral, liver-intestinal, or isolated intestinal transplants. All recipients got anti-thymocyte globulin induction, then tacrolimus and steroids for about 3 years. Whole-study findings and limits: High graft-versus-host to host-versus-graft clonal ratios were found in allografts of patients who had graft-donor T cell macrochimerism. Recipient marrow harbored GvH clones, some of which surfaced first in ileum or blood.

Produced via immunoSEQ multiplex PCR; TCRdb's table is partial and in-frame only. The top ten clones hold less than 0.65% of a sample with about 40,000 clones, roughly 96% of them seen once. V shed 0 bases, J shed 5 bases, and the junction held 6 bases outside the gene matches. The germline V gene has CDR1 SGDLS and CDR2 YYNGEE. CDR3 length: 16 residues. The clonotype originates from a human donor who was the organ donor for an intestinal transplant. V usage is TRBV9 and J usage is TRBJ2-1, with 9 bases fitting TRBD2. Sample: unstimulated CD8+ T cells sorted from spleen or lymph node cells, taken before transplant. The CDR3 nucleotides read TGTGCCAGCAGCGTAGGGTCAGCGGGGGGCCACAATGAGCAGTTCTTC. Its protein product is CASSVGSAGGHNEQFF.